This entry lists 13 T cell receptor beta chains sequenced from one sample in a study of blood T cells in healthy people across ages. A J-beta primer mix and a sample-barcoded 5' primer were used in a second PCR of roughly 6 to 11 cycles. MiXCR, applied by TCRdb to the 5' RACE reads, yields one record per CDR3 protein. The top ten hold 15% to 18% of the sample, which has roughly 640,000 distinct CDR3 sequences, under 30% seen once. Sequences were obtained from blood. These receptors all come from a woman older than 75 in good health.

This clonotype was counted ten times or more. The chain carries TRBV6-5 and TRBJ2-7; 11 positions agree with TRBD1. The CDR3 totals 15 residues. In germline, CDR1 is MNHEY, CDR2 SVGAGI. V lost 6 bases to trimming and J lost 6 bases; unmatched junction nucleotides: 10. As DNA, the CDR3 is TGTGCCAGCAGACTCCGGGACAGGGGGGTCCTCGAGCAGTACTTC. It yields the protein CASRLRDRGVLEQYF.

This clonotype was found a few times. This clone may be a read error of a much larger clone one base away. The chain links TRBV7-9 to TRBJ2-1, with 9 nucleotides matching TRBD1. TRBJ2-7 matches the DNA end more closely, so the J call is doubtful. CDR3 length: 16 amino acids. Germline lookup yields CDR1 SEHNR and CDR2 FQNEAQ (reference sequence). The CDR3 loop reads CASSLVGGQGTNEQYF. The CDR3 DNA sequence: TGTGCCAGCAGCTTAGTTGGGGGACAGGGAACCAATGAGCAGTACTTC.

This clonotype was seen repeatedly, ten times or more. The gene calls are TRBV28 and TRBJ2-7; 7 nucleotides line up with TRBD1. The CDR3 covers 16 residues. From germline, CDR1 is MDHEN and CDR2 SYDVKM. V lost 4 bases and J lost 6; bases outside the gene matches: 15. CDR3 nucleotide sequence: TGTGCCAGCAGTTCCCCGGGTAAGGGGGCAAGAGGCGAGCAGTACTTC. Translation gives CASSSPGKGARGEQYF.

This clonotype was observed many times. The V gene is TRBV20-1, the J gene TRBJ2-3; no clear D. Germline V gene sequence: CDR1 DFQATT, CDR2 SNEGSKA (reference sequence). There are 15 residues in the CDR3. Trimming stripped 0 bases from V and 3 bases from J, with 13 bases between. The CDR3 region is CSARDFGLITDTQYF. The CDR3 region has the DNA TGCAGTGCTAGAGACTTCGGTCTCATTACAGATACGCAGTATTTT.

V gene TRBV5-4 combines with J gene TRBJ2-2, with 7 bases identical to TRBD1. The ends lost 4 bases at V and 0 bases at J; junction bases unmatched: 9. This CDR3 has 17 residues. Germline CDR1 and CDR2: SGHNT and YYREEE (reference sequence). The CDR3 region has the DNA TGTGCCAGCAGCCCTGACCCGGGACAGCCGAACACCGGGGAGCTGTTTTTT. Encoded protein: CASSPDPGQPNTGELFF.

Concerning this clonotype: This could be a read error, since a much larger clone is one nucleotide away. CDR3 sequence: CASSFGPGDSEQFF. The DNA for the CDR3 is TGTGCCAGCAGTTTCGGCCCGGGGGACAGTGAGCAGTTCTTC. The chain carries TRBV6-6 and TRBJ2-1; weak D call: TRBD1 (7 bases). V lost 4 bases and J lost 9, with 16 bases in between. The CDR3 length is 14 residues. Germline CDR1 MNHNY, CDR2 SVGAGI (reference sequence).

This clonotype has just a few counts. This clone may be a read error of a much larger clone one base away. The gene calls are TRBV7-3 and TRBJ2-5, with 9 bases fitting TRBD2. The CDR3 runs 14 residues. Trimming at V came to 3 bases and at J to 11 bases, leaving 10 bases not matched to a gene. Germline V CDR1 and CDR2: SGHTA, FQGTGA. CDR3 DNA: TGTGCCAGCAGCTTCCGCGGGGGGGCAGATGAGCAGTACTTC. Its protein product is CASSFRGGADEQYF.

J is TRBJ2-5 and V is TRBV29-1; 7 nucleotides match TRBD2. V was pared by 7 bases and J by 11 bases, with 13 bases of the junction left unmatched. The CDR3 is 12 amino acids. The germline V gene encodes CDR1 SQVTM and CDR2 ANQGSEA. The CDR3 region has the DNA TGCAGCGGCGGCCGGGGGGAGAATGAGCAGTACTTC. Translating gives CSGGRGENEQYF.

This clonotype has a handful of counts. The chain has TRBV16 and TRBJ1-4, with TRBD1 as a possible D gene (6 bases). This CDR3 contains 15 residues. Germline lookup yields CDR1 KGHSY and CDR2 FQNENV. V lost 4 bases and J lost 5, with 14 bases in between. CDR3 DNA sequence: TGTGCCAGCAGCCGACTCGGGGGGGCGAATGAAAAACTGTTTTTT. Amino acid sequence: CASSRLGGANEKLFF.

In regard to this clonotype: A much larger clone lies one base from this, so it may be a read error. V usage is TRBV6-5 and J usage is TRBJ2-1; a weak D match, TRBD2 (6 bases). Trimming left V 5 bases short and J 8 bases short, with 16 bases between. CDR3 length: 14 residues. Germline values: CDR1 MNHEY, CDR2 SVGAGI. The CDR3 DNA is TGTGCCAGCAGTCGCGGGGCAGGGAGAGATGAGCAGTTCTTC. It is translated as CASSRGAGRDEQFF.

This clonotype was seen a handful of times. The V call is TRBV30, the J call TRBJ2-7; D unclear. The ends were cut back, 2 bases at V and 2 bases at J, with 7 bases in the middle. Germline lookup yields CDR1 GTSNPN and CDR2 SVGIG (reference sequence). The CDR3 is 12 amino acids. CDR3 loop: CAWSPLTYEQYF. In nucleotides, the CDR3 is TGTGCCTGGAGTCCACTAACCTACGAGCAGTACTTC.

This chain connects TRBV11-2 to TRBJ2-1, with 12 bases fitting TRBD2. The germline CDR1 and CDR2 sequences are SGHAT and FQNNGV. Trimming removed 4 bases from V and 0 bases from J; junction bases left unmatched: 19. The CDR3 sequence is 22 residues long. The CDR3 here is CASSWGPLTSGGLTPSYNEQFF. The DNA of the CDR3 is TGTGCCAGCAGCTGGGGACCCCTTACTAGCGGGGGGCTAACACCCTCCTACAATGAGCAGTTCTTC.

The chain joins TRBV7-6 to TRBJ2-7; 8 bases match TRBD1. The germline V gene encodes CDR1 SGHVS and CDR2 FNYEAQ. V shed 5 bases and J 4 bases; nucleotides not matched to a gene: 10. The CDR3 consists of 15 residues. CDR3 in amino acids: CASSPTLQGAYEQYF. In DNA, the CDR3 is TGTGCCAGCAGCCCAACCCTGCAGGGGGCATACGAGCAGTACTTC. The variable domain in full, with the rest retrieved from reference TRBV7-6 and TRBJ2-7, is GAGVSQSPRYKVTKRGQDVALRCDPISGHVSLYWYRQALGQGPEFLTYFNYEAQQDKSGLPNDRFSAERPEGSISTLTIQRTEQRDSAMYRCASSPTLQGAYEQYFGPGTRLTVT.